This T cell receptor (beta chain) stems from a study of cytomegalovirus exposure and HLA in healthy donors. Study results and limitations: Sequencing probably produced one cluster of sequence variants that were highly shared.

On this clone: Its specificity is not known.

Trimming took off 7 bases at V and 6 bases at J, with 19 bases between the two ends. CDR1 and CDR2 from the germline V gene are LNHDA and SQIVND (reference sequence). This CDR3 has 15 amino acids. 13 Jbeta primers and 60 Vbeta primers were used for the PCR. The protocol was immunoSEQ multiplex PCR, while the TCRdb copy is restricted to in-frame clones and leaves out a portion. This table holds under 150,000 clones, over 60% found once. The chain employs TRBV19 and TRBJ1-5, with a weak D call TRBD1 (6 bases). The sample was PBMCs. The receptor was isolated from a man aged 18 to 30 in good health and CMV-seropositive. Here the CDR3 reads CASKGLQGTTQPQHF. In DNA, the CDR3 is TGTGCCAGTAAAGGGCTCCAGGGGACTACTCAGCCCCAGCATTTT.